The 24 T cell receptor beta chains presented below share a single source sample, sequenced in a study of cytomegalovirus exposure and HLA in healthy donors. Primers included in the PCR were 60 Vbeta and 13 Jbeta primers. Here immunoSEQ multiplex PCR was the method, and the copy in TCRdb shows in-frame clones only, minus some. The data show about 200,000 clones, approximately 79% seen once. The sample was PBMCs. The receptors stem from a man between 18 and 29 years old in good health and CMV-seronegative.

About this clone: Mismatch with germline at one junction end may stem from a read error. The rearrangement uses TRBV7-9 and TRBJ2-5; a weak D match, TRBD1 (5 bases). Germline V gene lookup returns CDR1 SEHNR and CDR2 FQNEAQ (reference sequence). This CDR3 has 13 amino acids. CDR3 sequence (DNA): TGTGCCAGCAGCTTCGCAGGGCCGGAGAGCCAGTACTTC. Translated, it gives CASSFAGPESQYF.

V and J are TRBV12-5 and TRBJ1-4; a possible D gene is TRBD1 (5 bases). The CDR3 is made up of 13 amino acids. Germline CDR1 and CDR2: LGHNT and FRNRAP. The V gene lost 5 bases and the J gene lost 6 bases, with 10 bases spanning the gap. CDR3 DNA sequence: TGTGCTAGTGGTCAGTCCAGGGATGAAAAACTGTTTTTT. Amino acids: CASGQSRDEKLFF.

V is TRBV18 and J is TRBJ2-7; 7 bases fit TRBD2. The length of the CDR3 is 17 residues. Germline-derived CDR1 and CDR2 are KGHSH and LQKENI. The V gene end was trimmed by 1 base and the J gene end by 2 bases; junction bases not matched to a gene: 11. CDR3 DNA sequence: TGTGCCAGCTCACCACGGAGTGTGGCGGGAGCCCCCTACGAGCAGTACTTC. Translated, it gives CASSPRSVAGAPYEQYF.

This clone was counted a few times. The V call is TRBV11-2, the J call TRBJ2-1; 8 bases map to TRBD1. V trimming: 6 bases; J trimming: 8 bases; junction bases outside the gene matches: 12. The CDR3 has 15 residues. The V gene's germline CDR1 is SGHAT and CDR2 FQNNGV. The CDR3 reads CASRTQGAQGYEQFF. The CDR3 region has the DNA TGTGCCAGCAGAACGCAGGGGGCGCAGGGCTATGAGCAGTTCTTC. The variable domain in full, with the rest retrieved from reference TRBV11-2 and TRBJ2-1, is EAGVAQSPRYKIIEKRQSVAFWCNPISGHATLYWYQQILGQGPKLLIQFQNNGVVDDSQLPKDRFSAERLKGVDSTLKIQPAKLEDSAVYLCASRTQGAQGYEQFFGPGTRLTVL.

The rearrangement uses TRBV1 and TRBJ2-3; the table's TRBD1 call for D was not verified on the DNA. TRBV1 is flagged as a pseudogene. This CDR3 has 16 residues. The chain's CDR3 is CTSSQGFRGITDTQYF. Written as DNA, the CDR3 is TGCACCAGCAGCCAAGGCTTTAGGGGGATCACAGATACGCAGTATTTT.

The V gene is TRBV4-3, the J gene TRBJ2-3, with D tentatively TRBD1 (5 bases). Per the germline V gene, CDR1 is LGHNA and CDR2 is YSLEER. The V end was cut by 2 bases, the J end by 0 bases, with 9 bases between. The length of the CDR3 is 15 residues. Here the CDR3 reads CASSQTTDSTDTQYF. The CDR3 DNA is TGCGCCAGCAGCCAAACGACAGACAGCACAGATACGCAGTATTTT.

V usage is TRBV7-9 and J usage is TRBJ2-7; 7 bases fit TRBD1. V was pared by 2 bases and J by 6 bases, with 13 bases of the junction left unmatched. The V gene's germline CDR1 is SEHNR and CDR2 FQNEAQ (reference sequence). CDR3 length equals 16 residues. The CDR3 nucleotides read TGTGCCAGCAGCTTAAATGAGGGGGCCACTCCCTTCGAGCAGTACTTC. This gives the protein CASSLNEGATPFEQYF.

This chain joins TRBV30 and TRBJ2-6; D is possibly TRBD1 (6 bases). The CDR3 has 19 residues. V lost 0 bases and J lost 0, with 18 bases in between. Germline lookup yields CDR1 GTSNPN and CDR2 SVGIG (reference sequence). CDR3 sequence (DNA): TGTGCCTGGAGTGTAAGGTGGAGGACAGATCGCTCTGGGGCCAACGTCCTGACTTTC. Translated, it gives CAWSVRWRTDRSGANVLTF.

The table lists this clone with a few counts. The chain links TRBV4-3 to TRBJ1-2; 10 bases match TRBD1. CDR3 length equals 16 residues. The ends lost 1 base at V and 8 bases at J; junction bases unmatched: 10. The germline gives CDR1 LGHNA, CDR2 YSLEER. The CDR3 nucleotides read TGCGCCAGCAGCCAAGTCCCCTTAGACAGGGGGCGCGGCTACACCTTC. Protein sequence: CASSQVPLDRGRGYTF.

This clone was detected only a few times. The CDR3 region has the DNA TGTGCCACCTATCCGGGACAGGGGGCGCGGGTGAACACTGAAGCTTTCTTT. Translated: CATYPGQGARVNTEAFF. V usage is TRBV10-3 and J usage is TRBJ1-1, with 12 bases that match TRBD1. The V gene's germline CDR1 is ENHRY and CDR2 SYGVKD. V gave up 10 bases and J gave up 0 bases; unmatched junction bases: 12. The CDR3 spans 17 residues.

The rearrangement uses TRBV6-6 and TRBJ2-5; 9 bases are shared with TRBD1. This CDR3 comprises 14 residues. Unmatched junction bases numbered 7, after V lost 9 bases and J lost 2 bases. In germline, CDR1 is MNHNY, CDR2 SVGAGI (reference sequence). In nucleotides, the CDR3 is TGTGCCAGTTTACAGGGGGCGAGGCAAGAGACCCAGTACTTC. It specifies CASLQGARQETQYF.

This chain links TRBV4-2 with TRBJ1-2; TRBD1 matches 10 bases. J gave up 3 bases and V 2 bases, and 6 bases lay outside the gene matches. The CDR3 length is 16 residues. The germline V gene encodes CDR1 LGHNA and CDR2 YNFKEQ. The DNA of the CDR3 is TGTGCCAGCAGCCAACAGGGACAGGGGATCTACTATGGCTACACCTTC. Protein product: CASSQQGQGIYYGYTF.

The chain links TRBV20-1 to TRBJ1-2; D possibly corresponds to TRBD1 (6 bases). Germline-derived CDR1 and CDR2 are DFQATT and SNEGSKA (reference sequence). The CDR3 loop spans 11 amino acids. V dropped 7 bases and J dropped 8 bases, with 14 bases sitting between them. The CDR3 here is CSVNRDPGYTF. CDR3 DNA: TGCAGTGTCAACAGGGATCCCGGCTACACCTTC.

The rearrangement links TRBV4-2 to TRBJ1-1, with a tentative D call TRBD1 (5 bases). The V gene's germline CDR1 is LGHNA and CDR2 YNFKEQ. This CDR3 region has 13 residues. Between the trimmed V and J ends, which lost 0 bases and 8 bases, there was a span of 10 bases. CDR3 loop: CASSQDRHREAFF. CDR3 DNA: TGTGCCAGCAGCCAAGATCGACACAGGGAAGCTTTCTTT.

The genes are TRBV27 and TRBJ2-3; 7 nucleotides line up with TRBD2. With 8 bases clipped from V and 3 bases from J, the junction kept 11 bases outside the gene matches. Germline-derived CDR1 and CDR2 are MNHEY and SMNVEV (reference sequence). The CDR3 covers 15 residues. CDR3 amino acids: CASSLEGGRTDTQYF. In nucleotides, the CDR3 is TGTGCCAGCTCTCTTGAGGGAGGGAGGACAGATACGCAGTATTTT.

The chain links TRBV5-5 to TRBJ1-1, with a weak D call TRBD1 (5 bases). V gave up 0 bases and J gave up 5 bases, with 14 bases separating them. The CDR3 contains 15 residues. Germline loops: CDR1 SGHKS, CDR2 YYEKEE (reference sequence). CDR3 region: CASSLVRGRVTEAFF. The CDR3 bases are TGTGCCAGCAGCTTGGTTCGTGGCAGGGTGACTGAAGCTTTCTTT.

The chain carries TRBV25-1 and TRBJ2-7, with 8 bases aligning to TRBD1. Germline CDR1 reads MGHDK; CDR2 reads SYGVNS. After removal of 3 bases from V and 0 bases from J, the junction contained 4 bases not matched to a gene. This CDR3 region has 15 residues. CDR3 coding DNA: TGTGCCAGCAGTGACCAGGGGGCGGGCTCCTACGAGCAGTACTTC. Translating it yields CASSDQGAGSYEQYF.

The CDR3 DNA reads TGCGCCAGCAGCCAAGGAAGCGGGGGGGCCGCAGATACGCAGTATTTT. Its protein is CASSQGSGGAADTQYF. The chain links TRBV4-3 to TRBJ2-3, with TRBD2 identical over 10 bases. The germline V gene has CDR1 LGHNA and CDR2 YSLEER. The CDR3 length is 16 residues. V lost 1 base, J lost 4 bases, and 5 bases stayed unmatched.

The rearrangement joins TRBV11-2 to TRBJ2-1; TRBD2 matches at 16 bases. Germline CDR1 is SGHAT and CDR2 is FQNNGV. The CDR3 covers 16 residues. V shed 4 bases, J shed 7 bases, and the junction held 4 bases outside the gene matches. CDR3 protein: CASSSGLAGGGNEQFF. In nucleotides, the CDR3 is TGTGCCAGCAGCTCGGGACTAGCGGGAGGGGGAAATGAGCAGTTCTTC.

This chain uses TRBV14 with TRBJ2-1; 7 bases are a match to TRBD2. CDR3 length: 15 amino acids. Trimming at V came to 1 base and at J to 5 bases, leaving 5 bases not matched to a gene. Germline assignment: CDR1 SGHDN and CDR2 FVKESK. The CDR3 sequence is CASSQGSSGNNEQFF. The DNA of the CDR3 is TGTGCCAGCAGCCAAGGGTCTAGCGGAAACAATGAGCAGTTCTTC.

On this clone: A read error may account for a junction end that differs from germline. The chain links TRBV6-1 to TRBJ2-4; 9 bases agree with TRBD2. The germline CDR1 and CDR2 sequences are MNHNS and SASEGT. This CDR3 comprises 14 residues. CDR3 sequence: CASTEGLAQNIQYF. The CDR3, as DNA: TGTGCCAGCACCGAGGGACTAGCCCAAAACATTCAGTACTTC.

V gene TRBV6-5 combines with J gene TRBJ2-7; D is ambiguous. The CDR3 length is 15 residues. Germline CDR1 and CDR2: MNHEY and SVGAGI. Trimming took 2 bases from V and 3 from J, leaving 14 bases between them. CDR3 protein: CASSYRRDRYYEQYF. CDR3 coding DNA: TGTGCCAGCAGTTACCGGAGAGACCGTTACTACGAGCAGTACTTC.

The chain employs TRBV6-1 and TRBJ1-4; a possible D gene is TRBD1 (5 bases). The germline CDR1 and CDR2 sequences are MNHNS and SASEGT. Trimming took 6 bases from V and 3 from J, leaving 8 bases between them. The CDR3 length is 13 residues. The CDR3 loop reads CASRRGPNEKLFF. CDR3 nucleotides: TGTGCCAGCAGGCGGGGACCTAATGAAAAACTGTTTTTT.

This chain joins TRBV2 and TRBJ2-1, with 11 bases that match TRBD2. The junction had 4 bases not matched to a gene; V was cut back by 3 bases and J by 6 bases. Germline values: CDR1 SNHLY, CDR2 FYNNEI. The CDR3 is 15 amino acids. CDR3 region: CASSDSGRAPNEQFF. CDR3 coding DNA: TGTGCCAGCAGTGATAGCGGGAGGGCCCCCAATGAGCAGTTCTTC.